This TCR beta chain is drawn from a study of human T cells and chemical hapten exposure. TCRdb analysed the RACE reads with MiXCR anew, one entry per CDR3 protein. The table lists just over 350,000 distinct CDR3 sequences, about 6% of them singletons, with 5% to 6% in the top ten. Time point meaning: patch test 2, 6 weeks after DPC sensitization. Treatment: therapeutic diphenylcyclopropenone sensitization with weekly scalp DPC. The ends were cut back, 10 bases at V and 2 bases at J, with 14 bases in the middle. From germline, CDR1 is LNHDA and CDR2 SQIVND (reference sequence). CDR3 length: 13 amino acids.

The genes are TRBV19 and TRBJ1-1; D not resolved. The sample consisted of whole blood, taken in connection with sensitization to the hapten diphenylcyclopropenone (DPC). The receptor was isolated from a woman between 18 and 29 years old with alopecia areata. Some clones in this sample may be carry-over from other donors' samples. CDR3 sequence (DNA): TGTGCCACCCAAGGCAGGTATAACACTGAAGCTTTCTTT. Residues: CATQGRYNTEAFF.